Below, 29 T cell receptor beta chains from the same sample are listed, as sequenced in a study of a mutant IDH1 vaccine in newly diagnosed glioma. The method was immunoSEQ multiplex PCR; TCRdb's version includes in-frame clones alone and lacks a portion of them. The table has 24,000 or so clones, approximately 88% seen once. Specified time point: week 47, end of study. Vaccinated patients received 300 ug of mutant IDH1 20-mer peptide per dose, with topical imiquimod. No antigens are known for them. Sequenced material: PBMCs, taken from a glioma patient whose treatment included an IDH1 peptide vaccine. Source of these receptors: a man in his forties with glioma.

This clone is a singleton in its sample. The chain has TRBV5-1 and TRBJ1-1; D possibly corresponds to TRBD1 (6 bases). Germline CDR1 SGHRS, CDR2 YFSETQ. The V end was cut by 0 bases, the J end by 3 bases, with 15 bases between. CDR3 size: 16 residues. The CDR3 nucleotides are TGCGCCAGCAGCTTGGCTAGGAAGGGGGGCTACACTGAAGCTTTCTTT. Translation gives CASSLARKGGYTEAFF.

CDR3 sequence reads: CAITSRDTSGNTIYF. CDR3 nucleotide sequence: TGTGCCATCACTTCCAGGGACACCTCTGGAAACACCATATATTTT. V gene TRBV10-3 combines with J gene TRBJ1-3; a weak D match, TRBD1 (6 bases). CDR1 and CDR2 from the germline V gene are ENHRY and SYGVKD. Trimming pared 7 bases from V and 0 bases from J, leaving 13 bases between. This CDR3 is 15 amino acids long.

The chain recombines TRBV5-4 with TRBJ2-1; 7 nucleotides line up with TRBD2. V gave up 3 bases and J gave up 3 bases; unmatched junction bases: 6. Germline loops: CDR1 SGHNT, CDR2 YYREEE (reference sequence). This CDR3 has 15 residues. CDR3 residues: CASSSAGGSYNEQFF. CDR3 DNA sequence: TGTGCCAGCAGCTCGGCCGGCGGGAGCTACAATGAGCAGTTCTTC.

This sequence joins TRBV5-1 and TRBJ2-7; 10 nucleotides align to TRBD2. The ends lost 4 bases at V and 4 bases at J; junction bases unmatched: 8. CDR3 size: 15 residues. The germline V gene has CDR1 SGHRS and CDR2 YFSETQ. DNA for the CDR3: TGCGCCAGCAGCAGATCGAGTAGCGGGAGGTACGAGCAGTACTTC. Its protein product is CASSRSSSGRYEQYF.

The CDR3 loop is CAISELGGRASYEQYF. The CDR3 DNA reads as TGTGCCATCAGTGAGTTGGGGGGGCGGGCGTCCTACGAGCAGTACTTC. The chain employs TRBV10-3 and TRBJ2-7; weak D call: TRBD2 (7 bases). Germline loops: CDR1 ENHRY, CDR2 SYGVKD. The CDR3 is made up of 16 amino acids. The V and J ends lost 1 base and 1 base respectively, with 14 bases between them.

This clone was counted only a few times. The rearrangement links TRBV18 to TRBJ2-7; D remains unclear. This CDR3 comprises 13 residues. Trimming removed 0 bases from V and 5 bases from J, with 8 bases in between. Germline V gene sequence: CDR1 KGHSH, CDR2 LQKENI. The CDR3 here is CASSPPVGNEQYF. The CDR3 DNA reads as TGTGCCAGCTCACCACCGGTGGGGAACGAGCAGTACTTC.

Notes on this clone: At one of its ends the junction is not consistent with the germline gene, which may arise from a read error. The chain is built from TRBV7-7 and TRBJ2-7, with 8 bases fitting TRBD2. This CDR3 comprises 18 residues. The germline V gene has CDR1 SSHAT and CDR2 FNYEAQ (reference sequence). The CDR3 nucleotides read TGTGCTAGCAGCTTACTCCCCAGTACCTCGGGAGGGCTTTACGAGCAGTACTTC. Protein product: CASSLLPSTSGGLYEQYF.

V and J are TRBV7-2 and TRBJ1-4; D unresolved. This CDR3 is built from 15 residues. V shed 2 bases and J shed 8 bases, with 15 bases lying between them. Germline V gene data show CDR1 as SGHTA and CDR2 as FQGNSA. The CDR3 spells CASSLSPMAREKLFF. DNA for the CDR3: TGTGCCAGCAGCTTATCACCAATGGCCAGAGAAAAACTGTTTTTT. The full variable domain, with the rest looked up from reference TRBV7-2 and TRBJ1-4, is GAGVSQSPSNKVTEKGKDVELRCDPISGHTALYWYRQSLGQGLEFLIYFQGNSAPDKSGLPSDRFSAERTGGSVSTLTIQRTQQEDSAVYLCASSLSPMAREKLFFGSGTQLSVL.

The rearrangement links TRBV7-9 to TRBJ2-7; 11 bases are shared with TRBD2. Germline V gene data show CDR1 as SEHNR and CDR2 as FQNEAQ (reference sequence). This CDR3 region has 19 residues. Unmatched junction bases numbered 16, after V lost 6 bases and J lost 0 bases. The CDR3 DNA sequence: TGTGCCAGCAGTGCGCTTTCTAGCGGGAGGATATACAGCTCCTACGAGCAGTACTTC. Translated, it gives CASSALSSGRIYSSYEQYF.

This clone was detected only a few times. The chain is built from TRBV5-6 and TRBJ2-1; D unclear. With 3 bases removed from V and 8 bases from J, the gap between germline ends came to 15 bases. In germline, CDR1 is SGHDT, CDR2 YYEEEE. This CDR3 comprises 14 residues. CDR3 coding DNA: TGTGCCAGCAGCTCCAGTAACGAAAGGTATGAGCAGTTCTTC. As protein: CASSSSNERYEQFF.

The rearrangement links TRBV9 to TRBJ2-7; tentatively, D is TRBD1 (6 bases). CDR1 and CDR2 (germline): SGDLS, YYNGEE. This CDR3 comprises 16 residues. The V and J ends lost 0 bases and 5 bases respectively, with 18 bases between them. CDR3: CASSVVPQGGSHEQYF. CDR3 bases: TGTGCCAGCAGCGTAGTCCCACAAGGGGGTTCCCACGAGCAGTACTTC.

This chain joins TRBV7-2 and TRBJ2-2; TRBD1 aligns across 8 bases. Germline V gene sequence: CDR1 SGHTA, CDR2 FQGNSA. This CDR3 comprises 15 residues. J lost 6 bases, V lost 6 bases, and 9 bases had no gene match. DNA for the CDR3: TGTGCCAGCAGATATACGACAGGGGCTCCCGGGGAGCTGTTTTTT. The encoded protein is CASRYTTGAPGELFF.

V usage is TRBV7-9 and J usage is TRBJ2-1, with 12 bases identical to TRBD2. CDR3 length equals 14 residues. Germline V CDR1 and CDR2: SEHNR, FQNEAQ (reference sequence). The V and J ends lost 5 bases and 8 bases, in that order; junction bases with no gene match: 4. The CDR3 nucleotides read TGTGCCAGCAGCCGACTAGCGGGAGAGGATGAGCAGTTCTTC. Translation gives CASSRLAGEDEQFF.

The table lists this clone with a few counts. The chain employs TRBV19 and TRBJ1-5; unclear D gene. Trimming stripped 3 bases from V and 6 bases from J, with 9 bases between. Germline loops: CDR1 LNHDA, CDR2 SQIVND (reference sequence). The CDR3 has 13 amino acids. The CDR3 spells CASSIIQSQPQHF. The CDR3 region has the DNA TGTGCCAGTAGTATCATCCAGAGTCAGCCCCAGCATTTT.

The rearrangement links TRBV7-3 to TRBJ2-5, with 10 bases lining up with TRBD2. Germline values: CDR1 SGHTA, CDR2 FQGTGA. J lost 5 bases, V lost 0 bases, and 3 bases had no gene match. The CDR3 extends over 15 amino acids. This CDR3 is CASSLTSGRSETQYF. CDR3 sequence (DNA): TGTGCCAGCAGCTTAACTAGCGGGAGGTCGGAGACCCAGTACTTC. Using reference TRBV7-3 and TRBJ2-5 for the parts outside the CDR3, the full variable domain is GAGVSQTPSNKVTEKGKYVELRCDPISGHTALYWYRQSLGQGPEFLIYFQGTGAADDSGLPNDRFFAVRPEGSVSTLKIQRTERGDSAVYLCASSLTSGRSETQYFGPGTRLLVL.

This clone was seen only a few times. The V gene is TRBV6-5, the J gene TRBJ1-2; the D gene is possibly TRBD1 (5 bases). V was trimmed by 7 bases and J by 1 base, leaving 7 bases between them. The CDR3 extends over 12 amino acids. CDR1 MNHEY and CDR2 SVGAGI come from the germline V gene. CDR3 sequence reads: CASTQGNYGYTF. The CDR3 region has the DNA TGTGCCAGCACCCAGGGTAACTATGGCTACACCTTC.

DNA of the CDR3: TGCGCCAGCAGCCAAAACCCGGGACACTCCTACAATGAGCAGTTCTTC. It is translated as CASSQNPGHSYNEQFF. V is TRBV4-1 and J is TRBJ2-1; D is possibly TRBD1 (6 bases). With 2 bases removed from V and 0 bases from J, the gap between germline ends came to 11 bases. Germline V gives CDR1 MGHRA, CDR2 YSYEKL. CDR3 length equals 16 residues.

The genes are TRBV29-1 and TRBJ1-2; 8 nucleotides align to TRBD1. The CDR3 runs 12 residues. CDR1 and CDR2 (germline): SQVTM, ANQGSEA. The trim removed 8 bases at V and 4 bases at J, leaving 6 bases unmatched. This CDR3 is CSSRTGSYGYTF. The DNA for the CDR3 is TGCAGCTCCCGGACAGGGAGCTATGGCTACACCTTC.

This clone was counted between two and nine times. In DNA, the CDR3 is TGTGCCAGCGCCCCCGGGACAGGGGGCCGCGAGACCCAGTACTTC. It specifies CASAPGTGGRETQYF. The chain recombines TRBV9 with TRBJ2-5; 12 bases line up with TRBD1. The J segment lost 5 bases and the V segment lost 7 bases, leaving 9 bases of the junction unmatched. Germline CDR1 is SGDLS and CDR2 is YYNGEE. The CDR3 contains 15 residues.

The CDR3 DNA follows: TGTGCCAGCCTACTTCATGAGGGCGGCTACACCTTC. Encoded protein: CASLLHEGGYTF. The chain employs TRBV19 and TRBJ1-2; D remains unclear. Trimming pared 9 bases from V and 8 bases from J, leaving 16 bases between. CDR1 and CDR2 from the germline V gene are LNHDA and SQIVND (reference sequence). The CDR3 totals 12 residues.

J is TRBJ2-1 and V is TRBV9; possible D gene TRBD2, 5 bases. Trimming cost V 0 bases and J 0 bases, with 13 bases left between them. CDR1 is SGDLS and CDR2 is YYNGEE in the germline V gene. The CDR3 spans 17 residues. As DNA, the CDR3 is TGTGCCAGCAGCGTAGTACCGGAGGTGACCTCCTACAATGAGCAGTTCTTC. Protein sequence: CASSVVPEVTSYNEQFF.

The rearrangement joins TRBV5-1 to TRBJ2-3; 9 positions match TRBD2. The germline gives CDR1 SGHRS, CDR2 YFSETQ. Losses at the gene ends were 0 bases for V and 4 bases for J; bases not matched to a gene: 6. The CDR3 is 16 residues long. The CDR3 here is CASSLGVAGEADTQYF. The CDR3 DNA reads TGCGCCAGCAGCTTGGGTGTAGCGGGAGAGGCAGATACGCAGTATTTT. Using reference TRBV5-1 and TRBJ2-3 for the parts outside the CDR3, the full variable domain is KAGVTQTPRYLIKTRGQQVTLSCSPISGHRSVSWYQQTPGQGLQFLFEYFSETQRNKGNFPGRFSGRQFSNSRSEMNVSTLELGDSALYLCASSLGVAGEADTQYFGPGTRLTVL.

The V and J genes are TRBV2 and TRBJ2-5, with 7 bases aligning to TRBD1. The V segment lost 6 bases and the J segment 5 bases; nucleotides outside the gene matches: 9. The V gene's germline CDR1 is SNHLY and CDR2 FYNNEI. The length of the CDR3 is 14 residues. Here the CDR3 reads CASSAGTAIETQYF. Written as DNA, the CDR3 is TGTGCCAGCAGCGCCGGGACAGCTATCGAGACCCAGTACTTC.

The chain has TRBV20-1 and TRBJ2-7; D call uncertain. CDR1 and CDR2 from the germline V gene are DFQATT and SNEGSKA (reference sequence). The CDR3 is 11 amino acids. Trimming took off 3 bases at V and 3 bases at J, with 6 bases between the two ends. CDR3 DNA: TGCAGTGCTAGGTCGAACTACGAGCAGTACTTC. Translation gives CSARSNYEQYF.

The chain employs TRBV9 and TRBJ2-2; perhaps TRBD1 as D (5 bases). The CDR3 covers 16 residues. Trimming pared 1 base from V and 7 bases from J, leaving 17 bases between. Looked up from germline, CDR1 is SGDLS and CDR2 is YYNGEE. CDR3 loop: CASSVRQGALGGELFF. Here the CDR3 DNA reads TGTGCCAGCAGCGTACGTCAGGGTGCGCTGGGCGGGGAGCTGTTTTTT.

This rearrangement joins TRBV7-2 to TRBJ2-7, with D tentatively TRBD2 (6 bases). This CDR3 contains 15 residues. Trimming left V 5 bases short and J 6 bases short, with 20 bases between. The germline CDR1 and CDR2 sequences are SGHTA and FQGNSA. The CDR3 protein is CASSPRLDVRGEQYF. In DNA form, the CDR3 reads TGTGCCAGCAGCCCCCGACTAGACGTACGGGGCGAGCAGTACTTC.

The chain's CDR3 is CASSQVIASGSPRTDTQYF. DNA for the CDR3: TGTGCCAGCAGCCAAGTAATCGCTAGCGGGAGCCCCCGCACAGATACGCAGTATTTT. The chain combines TRBV4-2 with TRBJ2-3; TRBD2 matches 10 bases. This CDR3 comprises 19 residues. V shed 1 base and J 1 base; nucleotides not matched to a gene: 11. Germline V gene data show CDR1 as LGHNA and CDR2 as YNFKEQ.

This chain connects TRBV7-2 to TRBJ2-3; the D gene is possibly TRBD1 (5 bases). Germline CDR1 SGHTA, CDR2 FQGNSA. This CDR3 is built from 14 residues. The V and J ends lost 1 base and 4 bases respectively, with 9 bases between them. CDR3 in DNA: TGTGCCAGCAGCTTAGTCCAGGGTGCAGATACGCAGTATTTT. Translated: CASSLVQGADTQYF.

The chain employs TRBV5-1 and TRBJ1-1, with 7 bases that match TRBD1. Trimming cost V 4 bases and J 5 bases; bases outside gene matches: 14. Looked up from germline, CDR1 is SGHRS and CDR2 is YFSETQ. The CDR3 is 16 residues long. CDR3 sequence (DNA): TGCGCCAGCAGCCTAACCACCGACAGGGCCCAAACTGAAGCTTTCTTT. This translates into CASSLTTDRAQTEAFF.